A single sample is the source of the 15 T cell receptor beta chains below, sequenced in a study of OX40 agonist ivuxolimab in advanced cancers. Clones were read by immunoSEQ multiplex PCR, and TCRdb kept only the in-frame ones, dropping some. The data contain approximately 87,000 clones, under 95% of them singletons. Sequencing was performed on CD4+ or CD8+ T cells sorted from blood, taken in a trial of the OX40 agonist ivuxolimab. All receptors derive from an adult with an advanced solid tumor such as melanoma, head and neck, liver or kidney cancer.

V is TRBV10-3 and J is TRBJ1-1, with 9 nucleotides matching TRBD1. CDR3 length equals 15 residues. J lost 0 bases, V lost 6 bases, and 5 bases had no gene match. Per the germline V gene, CDR1 is ENHRY and CDR2 is SYGVKD. CDR3 residues: CAIRGTGSMNTEAFF. CDR3 coding DNA: TGTGCCATCAGGGGGACAGGGTCCATGAACACTGAAGCTTTCTTT.

The chain employs TRBV7-2 and TRBJ2-7; a possible D gene is TRBD2 (7 bases). There are 14 residues in the CDR3. The germline CDR1 and CDR2 sequences are SGHTA and FQGNSA. V gave up 5 bases and J gave up 2 bases, with 13 bases separating them. CDR3 sequence (DNA): TGTGCCAGCAGCCTAGGAGGGGGGGCCTACGAGCAGTACTTC. This encodes CASSLGGGAYEQYF.

The chain is built from TRBV27 and TRBJ2-7; D might be TRBD1 or TRBD2, each matching 5 bases. Trimming shortened V by 5 bases and J by 3 bases, and 14 bases separated the two germline ends. The CDR3 runs to 14 residues. Per the germline V gene, CDR1 is MNHEY and CDR2 is SMNVEV (reference sequence). The CDR3: CASSLGRLNYEQYF. The CDR3 DNA sequence: TGTGCCAGCAGTCTGGGACGTCTTAACTACGAGCAGTACTTC.

The sample holds one count of this clone. The CDR3 DNA sequence: TGCGCCAGCAGCCAGTGGACTAGCGGGTCCACAGATACGCAGTATTTT. It is translated as CASSQWTSGSTDTQYF. The rearrangement uses TRBV4-1 and TRBJ2-3; TRBD2 agrees at 11 bases. The CDR3 totals 16 residues. CDR1 is MGHRA, CDR2 YSYEKL, per germline. Losses at the gene ends were 3 bases for V and 2 bases for J; bases not matched to a gene: 4.

This rearrangement joins TRBV9 to TRBJ2-1; D is unresolved. The CDR3 is 16 amino acids. Germline-derived CDR1 and CDR2 are SGDLS and YYNGEE. Trimming left V 0 bases short and J 0 bases short, with 10 bases between. DNA of the CDR3: TGTGCCAGCAGCGTAGCCCCAGCCACCTCCTACAATGAGCAGTTCTTC. Residues: CASSVAPATSYNEQFF. Full variable domain (missing parts from reference TRBV9 and TRBJ2-1): DSGVTQTPKHLITATGQRVTLRCSPRSGDLSVYWYQQSLDQGLQFLIQYYNGEERAKGNILERFSAQQFPDLHSELNLSSLELGDSALYFCASSVAPATSYNEQFFGPGTRLTVL.

V gene TRBV5-4 combines with J gene TRBJ1-2, with 9 bases identical to TRBD1. CDR1 SGHNT and CDR2 YYREEE come from the germline V gene (reference sequence). With V trimmed by 4 bases and J by 5 bases, 9 bases remained unmatched. The CDR3 is made up of 15 amino acids. This CDR3 reads CASSPGTGSGYGYTF. CDR3 bases: TGTGCCAGCAGCCCCGGGACAGGGTCCGGGTATGGCTACACCTTC.

The CDR3 DNA sequence: TGTGCCAGCAGTTATAGCCTCGGAGCAGATACGCAGTATTTT. It is translated as CASSYSLGADTQYF. The gene calls are TRBV6-5 and TRBJ2-3; D is ambiguous. Germline V lookup: CDR1 MNHEY, CDR2 SVGAGI. The CDR3 runs 14 residues. Trimming removed 3 bases at V and 4 bases at J, with 11 bases between.

The chain is built from TRBV7-9 and TRBJ2-1; 8 bases fit TRBD1. Germline trimming cut 3 bases from V and 9 bases from J; bases unmatched to any gene: 10. CDR1 is SEHNR and CDR2 is FQNEAQ in the germline V gene (reference sequence). This CDR3 region has 15 residues. The CDR3 bases are TGTGCCAGCAGCTTCGCAGGGGGCGCGAGAATTGAGCAGTTCTTC. Translating gives CASSFAGGARIEQFF.

The chain combines TRBV11-2 with TRBJ1-2; possibly TRBD1 for D (6 bases). The CDR3 has 15 residues. Germline V gene sequence: CDR1 SGHAT, CDR2 FQNNGV. Trimming left V 1 base short and J 0 bases short, with 9 bases between. This CDR3 reads CASSLGTEANYGYTF. The CDR3 bases are TGTGCCAGCAGCTTAGGGACAGAAGCTAACTATGGCTACACCTTC.

The chain is built from TRBV2 and TRBJ2-4; D remains ambiguous. V lost 10 bases and J lost 6, with 13 bases in between. This CDR3 has 12 residues. Germline V gene sequence: CDR1 SNHLY, CDR2 FYNNEI. The CDR3 coding sequence is TGTGCCACCATGACCCGGAGAAACATTCAGTACTTC. This sequence encodes CATMTRRNIQYF.

The chain joins TRBV19 to TRBJ2-2; 7 bases fit TRBD2. Per germline, CDR1 LNHDA and CDR2 SQIVND (reference sequence). The V gene end was trimmed by 3 bases and the J gene end by 5 bases; junction bases not matched to a gene: 6. The CDR3 has 15 residues. The CDR3 coding sequence is TGTGCCAGTAGTATGCCCATGGGAGGGACCGGGGAGCTGTTTTTT. It yields the protein CASSMPMGGTGELFF. Complete variable domain (other parts from reference TRBV19 and TRBJ2-2): DGGITQSPKYLFRKEGQNVTLSCEQNLNHDAMYWYRQDPGQGLRLIYYSQIVNDFQKGDIAEGYSVSREKKESFPLTVTSAQKNPTAFYLCASSMPMGGTGELFFGEGSRLTVL.

V usage is TRBV10-2 and J usage is TRBJ1-1, with a tentative D call TRBD1 (5 bases). The length of the CDR3 is 14 residues. CDR1 is WSHSY, CDR2 SAAADI, per germline. Trimming took 4 bases from V and 2 from J, leaving 11 bases between them. The chain's CDR3 is CASSAPGGNTEAFF. Written as DNA, the CDR3 is TGCGCCAGCAGTGCCCCTGGGGGAAACACTGAAGCTTTCTTT.

V gene TRBV7-8 combines with J gene TRBJ2-7; 12 bases line up with TRBD1. This CDR3 has 17 amino acids. The ends lost 3 bases at V and 7 bases at J; junction bases unmatched: 13. Germline V CDR1 and CDR2: SGHVS, FQNEAQ. CDR3 protein: CASSFGTGGVSLWEQYF. CDR3 DNA: TGTGCCAGCAGCTTTGGGACAGGGGGCGTCAGTCTATGGGAGCAGTACTTC.

The chain recombines TRBV27 with TRBJ1-6; D not resolved. Trimming stripped 3 bases from V and 4 bases from J, with 4 bases between. The CDR3 is 13 amino acids. Germline CDR1 reads MNHEY; CDR2 reads SMNVEV (reference sequence). CDR3 in amino acids: CASSLAYNSPLHF. The CDR3 DNA sequence: TGTGCCAGCAGTTTGGCGTATAATTCACCCCTCCACTTT.

The chain links TRBV29-1 to TRBJ1-1, with D possibly matching TRBD1 (6 bases). This CDR3 has 12 amino acids. Between the trimmed V and J ends, which lost 6 bases and 1 base, there was a span of 9 bases. Germline CDR1 is SQVTM and CDR2 is ANQGSEA. This CDR3 is CSVMTGNTEAFF. The CDR3 region has the DNA TGCAGCGTCATGACAGGGAACACTGAAGCTTTCTTT.